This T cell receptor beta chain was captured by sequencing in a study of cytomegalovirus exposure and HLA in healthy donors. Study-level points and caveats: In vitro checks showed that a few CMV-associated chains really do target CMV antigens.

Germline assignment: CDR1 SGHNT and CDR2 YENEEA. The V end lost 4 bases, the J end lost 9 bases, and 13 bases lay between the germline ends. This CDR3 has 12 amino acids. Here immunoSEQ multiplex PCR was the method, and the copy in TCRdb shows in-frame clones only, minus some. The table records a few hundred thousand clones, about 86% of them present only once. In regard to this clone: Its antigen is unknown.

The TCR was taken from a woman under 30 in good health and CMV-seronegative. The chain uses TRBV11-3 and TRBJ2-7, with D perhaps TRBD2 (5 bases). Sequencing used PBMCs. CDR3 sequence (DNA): TGTGCCAGCAGCTCCGACAATCGGGGGCAGTACTTC. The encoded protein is CASSSDNRGQYF.